This T cell receptor beta chain was captured in a study of T cells after posttransplantation cyclophosphamide. Study findings and constraints: Later post-transplant blood repertoires were often dominated by donor CD8+ memory clones. After PTCy, TRB diversity resembled that of CNI/methotrexate controls. Skin or GI-infiltrating T cells shared few TRB sequences with blood.

Method: immunoSEQ multiplex PCR; TCRdb's copy keeps in-frame clones and lacks some. This sample has around 3,200 clones, each found more than once. Ten or more counts support this clone. What it binds is not known. Treatment was busulfan-fludarabine conditioning, a marrow graft, and cyclophosphamide on days +3 and +4. Trimming removed 5 bases from V and 3 bases from J; junction bases left unmatched: 0. The CDR3 runs to 13 residues. Per germline, CDR1 ENHRY and CDR2 SYGVKD. The chain joins TRBV10-3 to TRBJ1-4, with 7 bases matching TRBD1. This specimen was PBMCs, taken after allogeneic stem cell transplant with posttransplant cyclophosphamide. This receptor was taken from a female patient in her 60s who received an allogeneic stem cell transplant from a related donor and was CMV-positive. T cells may partly derive from the graft donor. CDR3 bases: TGTGCCATCAGTCAGGGGGCTAATGAAAAACTGTTTTTT. Translating it yields CAISQGANEKLFF.